The rows below give T cell receptor beta chains drawn from one sample of a study of blood T cell repertoires in COVID-19. Sequencing was performed with immunoSEQ multiplex PCR; in TCRdb, only in-frame clones are kept and a portion is missing. Of under 300,000 clones listed, about 89% are singletons. Sequenced material: PBMCs or T cells enriched from blood (not recorded which). The receptors shown here come from a human donor in a cohort exposed to, infected with or recovered from COVID-19 (not recorded which). The donor label of this sample is uncertain. The CDR3 runs from the conserved cysteine through the conserved F or W. Each record gives: V gene, CDR3 protein.

TRBV10-3 | CGSGGADTEAFF
TRBV5-6 | CASSLWGLGYGYTF
TRBV19 | CASSTQGRGEKYEQYF
TRBV7-2 | CASRRGRNEKLFF
TRBV5-1 | CASSLAASGVNEQFF
TRBV18 | CASSPRQGRPYEQYF
TRBV5-6 | CASSLAAGFEGTF
TRBV27 | CASRLSYYNDEQFF
TRBV6-5 | CASSRLAGDYEQYF
TRBV4-3 | CASSQEEGGTVNYGYTF
TRBV5-4 | CASSLASSYNSPLHF
TRBV2 | CASTVNEKLFF
TRBV29-1 | CSAGGTGGAKTQYF
TRBV13 | CASSLGTVTYEQYF
TRBV12-5 | CASGFKVAGASSSYNEQFF
TRBV27 | CASSRGGGFGYTF
TRBV19 | CASSEPGSTDTQYF
TRBV6-2/TRBV6-3 | CASSYSMGQAINTGELFF
TRBV5-5 | CASSLEQQETQYF